This TCR beta chain was observed in a study of blood T cell repertoires in COVID-19. Study overall: Acute and convalescent COVID-19 samples came from the United States, Italy and Spain.

Profiled with immunoSEQ multiplex PCR; TCRdb holds only in-frame clones, not every one. Seen here are hundreds of thousands of clones, just over 85% observed once, and the top ten hold over 1.3%. The ends lost 2 bases at V and 8 bases at J; junction bases unmatched: 8. Germline V lookup: CDR1 MNHEY, CDR2 SMNVEV (reference sequence). The CDR3 has 15 amino acids. This receptor was obtained from a woman in her 30s with active or convalescent COVID-19. V usage is TRBV27 and J usage is TRBJ1-2; 10 positions agree with TRBD1. Sequenced material: peripheral blood. The CDR3 loop reads CASSLARQGAEGYTF. The CDR3 DNA follows: TGTGCCAGCAGTTTAGCGCGACAGGGGGCCGAAGGCTACACCTTC.